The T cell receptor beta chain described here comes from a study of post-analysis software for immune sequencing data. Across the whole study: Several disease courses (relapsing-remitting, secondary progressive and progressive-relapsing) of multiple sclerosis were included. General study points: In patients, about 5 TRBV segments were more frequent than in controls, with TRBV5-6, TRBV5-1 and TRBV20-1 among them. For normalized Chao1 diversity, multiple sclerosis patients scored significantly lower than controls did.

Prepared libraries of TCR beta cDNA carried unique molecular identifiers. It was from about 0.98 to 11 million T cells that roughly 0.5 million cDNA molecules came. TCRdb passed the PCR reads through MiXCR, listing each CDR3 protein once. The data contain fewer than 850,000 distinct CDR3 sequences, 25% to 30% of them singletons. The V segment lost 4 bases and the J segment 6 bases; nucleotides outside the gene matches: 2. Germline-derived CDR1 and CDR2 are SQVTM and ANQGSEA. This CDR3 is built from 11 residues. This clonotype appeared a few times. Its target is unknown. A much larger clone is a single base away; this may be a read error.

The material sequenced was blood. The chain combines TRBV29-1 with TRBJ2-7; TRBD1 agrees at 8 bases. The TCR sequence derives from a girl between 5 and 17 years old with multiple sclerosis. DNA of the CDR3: TGCAGCGTTGGGACAGGGTGCGAGCAGTACTTC. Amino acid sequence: CSVGTGCEQYF.